Below are 32 T cell receptor beta chains sequenced from a single sample in a study of T cell clonality in common variable immunodeficiency. The assay was immunoSEQ multiplex PCR, and TCRdb's table has in-frame clones only and misses some. This sample includes about 19,000 clones with no singletons; its ten biggest clones take up approximately 26%. No antigen has been assigned to these receptors. Study results and caveats: Common variable immunodeficiency TCR beta sequences reportedly had fewer deletions and N-nucleotide insertions.

Sequencing input: peripheral blood mononuclear cells. Receptors were obtained from a human donor with common variable immunodeficiency.

In regard to this clone: The read terminates 3 residues ahead of where the CDR3 ends, so the germline J gene completes it. The chain joins TRBV19 to TRBJ2-1; possibly TRBD1 for D (6 bases). The length of the CDR3 is 15 residues. CDR1 is LNHDA and CDR2 is SQIVND in the germline V gene (reference sequence). Between the trimmed V and J ends, which lost 4 bases and 8 bases, there was a span of 18 bases. CDR3 in amino acids: CASSTRKGGNYEQFF. The covered CDR3 bases are TGTGCCAGTAGTACCCGTAAAGGGGGTAACTATGAG. Based on the CDR3 plus reference TRBV19 and TRBJ2-1, the full variable domain is DGGITQSPKYLFRKEGQNVTLSCEQNLNHDAMYWYRQDPGQGLRLIYYSQIVNDFQKGDIAEGYSVSREKKESFPLTVTSAQKNPTAFYLCASSTRKGGNYEQFFGPGTRLTVL.

This clone was seen only a few times. Sequencing ends 3 residues short of the CDR3 end; the germline J gene provides the rest. The J gene is TRBJ2-5, the V gene TRBV19; 7 bases align to TRBD1. Germline V gene data show CDR1 as LNHDA and CDR2 as SQIVND (reference sequence). J was trimmed by 0 bases and V by 3 bases; bases with no gene match: 4. This CDR3 contains 15 residues. Here the CDR3 reads CASSIETGYQETQYF. The part of the CDR3 DNA that was read is TGTGCCAGTAGTATTGAGACAGGGTACCAAGAGACC.

On this clone itself: The read stops 3 residues short of the end of the CDR3; the missing end is completed from the germline J gene. This sequence joins TRBV7-2 and TRBJ2-7; TRBD1 aligns across 7 bases. This CDR3 is built from 14 residues. The V gene's germline CDR1 is SGHTA and CDR2 FQGNSA. Trimming took 4 bases from V and 4 from J; bases not matched to a gene: 7. The covered CDR3 bases are TGTGCCAGCAGCTCTACAGGGGCGAATTACGAG. It encodes CASSSTGANYE. The full CDR3 protein reads CASSSTGANYEQYF.

On this clone itself: The read terminates 3 residues ahead of where the CDR3 ends, so the germline J gene completes it. The chain employs TRBV6-2 or TRBV6-3 and TRBJ1-3, with D unclear. The CDR3 has 15 amino acids. Deletions cut 4 bases from V and 4 bases from J, with 14 bases between. Per the germline V gene, CDR1 is MNHEY and CDR2 is SVGEGT. CDR3 region: CASSSRSRNGNTIYF. The part of the CDR3 DNA that was read is TGTGCCAGCAGTTCTCGATCCAGAAACGGAAACACC.

This clone was seen only a few times. The read finishes 3 residues shy of the CDR3 end, and the germline J gene is used to complete it. This rearrangement joins TRBV6-2 or TRBV6-3 to TRBJ2-5, with D uncertain. The CDR3 extends over 11 amino acids. V was shortened by 5 bases and J by 5 bases, with 6 bases between the two germline ends. Germline CDR1 reads MNHEY; CDR2 reads SVGEGT. Here the CDR3 reads CASSRVETQYF. The sequenced part of the CDR3 DNA is TGTGCCAGCAGTAGGGTTGAGACC.

This clone was observed many times. The read stops 3 residues short of the end of the CDR3; the missing end is completed from the germline J gene. The chain links TRBV5-1 to TRBJ2-2; TRBD2 is a possible D gene (6 bases). The germline V gene has CDR1 SGHRS and CDR2 YFSETQ. The length of the CDR3 is 14 residues. V was cut by 0 bases and J by 4 bases, with 7 bases left in between. The sequenced part of the CDR3 DNA is TGCGCCAGCAGCTTGGCCGGGGGCACCGGGGAG. This translates into CASSLAGGTGE. The entire CDR3 is CASSLAGGTGELFF.

This clone was detected a few times. The read is 3 residues too short to cover the CDR3 end, so that end is filled in from the germline J gene. The chain links TRBV7-2 to TRBJ1-5; D is undetermined. The ends were cut back, 1 base at V and 4 bases at J, with 5 bases in the middle. The CDR3 runs 13 residues. Germline CDR1 reads SGHTA; CDR2 reads FQGNSA. The CDR3 is CASSLGQNQPQHF. CDR3 bases read: TGTGCCAGCAGCTTAGGGCAGAATCAGCCC.

Turning to this clone: The read halts 3 residues ahead of the CDR3 end, with the missing end drawn from the germline J gene. The chain has TRBV7-2 and TRBJ1-5, with no clear D. Germline V gives CDR1 SGHTA, CDR2 FQGNSA. Trimming took 2 bases from V and 0 from J, leaving 8 bases between them. This CDR3 region has 15 residues. CDR3 residues: CASSLNGNSNQPQHF. The CDR3 bases that were read are TGTGCCAGCAGCTTAAACGGTAATAGCAATCAGCCC.

In its sample, this clone was seen a few times. The sequence runs out 3 residues before the end of the CDR3; the remainder is reconstructed from the germline J gene. This sequence joins TRBV7-9 and TRBJ2-5, with TRBD1 as a possible D gene (5 bases). Trimming removed 4 bases at V and 5 bases at J, with 14 bases between. CDR1 is SEHNR, CDR2 FQNEAQ, per germline (reference sequence). The CDR3 is made up of 14 amino acids. This CDR3 reads CASSSDIVVETQYF. Partial CDR3 DNA: TGTGCCAGCAGCTCGGACATTGTGGTTGAGACC.

Remarks on this clone: The CDR3 end falls 3 residues outside the read, so it is completed with the germline J gene. The V gene is TRBV19, the J gene TRBJ2-3; the D gene is possibly TRBD1 (6 bases). This CDR3 region has 15 residues. Per the germline V gene, CDR1 is LNHDA and CDR2 is SQIVND (reference sequence). V gave up 3 bases and J gave up 0 bases, with 10 bases separating them. The CDR3 bases that were read are TGTGCCAGTAGTATTGGACAGCAAAGCACAGATACG. Protein: CASSIGQQSTDT. The CDR3 in full is CASSIGQQSTDTQYF.

On this clone itself: The read comes to an end 3 residues before the CDR3 does, leaving the germline J gene to fill in the end. The chain combines TRBV19 with TRBJ1-2; D perhaps matches TRBD1 (5 bases). The V gene's germline CDR1 is LNHDA and CDR2 SQIVND (reference sequence). V dropped 6 bases and J dropped 4 bases, with 12 bases sitting between them. CDR3 size: 13 residues. CDR3 residues: CASRGDLAYGYTF. The covered CDR3 bases are TGTGCCAGTAGAGGGGATCTGGCCTATGGC.

This clone was observed a few times. The CDR3 goes on 3 residues after the read ends, and that part is filled in from the germline J gene. The J gene is TRBJ2-1, the V gene TRBV20-1; D is undetermined. V was cut by 3 bases and J by 4 bases, with 7 bases left in between. CDR1 is DFQATT and CDR2 is SNEGSKA in the germline V gene (reference sequence). The CDR3 has 12 amino acids. CDR3 amino acids: CSASRFYNEQFF. The sequenced CDR3 bases are TGCAGTGCTAGCAGGTTTTACAATGAG.

With respect to this clone: The CDR3 end is not reached by the read, which stops 3 residues before it; the germline J gene fills it in. The chain employs TRBV18 and TRBJ2-2; D possibly corresponds to TRBD1 (5 bases). Trimming removed 2 bases at V and 1 base at J, with 5 bases between. The CDR3 loop spans 14 amino acids. Germline lookup yields CDR1 KGHSH and CDR2 LQKENI. CDR3 bases read: TGTGCCAGCTCACCAACAGGGAACACCGGGGAG. Its protein is CASSPTGNTGE. The entire CDR3 protein reads CASSPTGNTGELFF.

Concerning this clone: The read is 3 residues too short to cover the CDR3 end, so that end is filled in from the germline J gene. The chain joins TRBV6-2 or TRBV6-3 to TRBJ1-1; perhaps TRBD1 as D (5 bases). The CDR3 consists of 13 residues. Germline values: CDR1 MNHEY, CDR2 SVGEGT. The V gene lost 6 bases and the J gene lost 3 bases, with 11 bases spanning the gap. CDR3 sequence: CASRSREHTEAFF. CDR3 bases read: TGTGCCAGCAGGAGCAGGGAGCACACTGAA.

This clone was recorded a few times. The CDR3 is cut off 3 residues early in the read; its end comes from the germline J gene. The gene calls are TRBV7-2 and TRBJ2-2; TRBD1 is a possible D gene (5 bases). The CDR3 totals 17 residues. The V end was cut by 0 bases, the J end by 0 bases, with 11 bases between. CDR1 is SGHTA and CDR2 is FQGNSA in the germline V gene. Incomplete CDR3 DNA: TGTGCCAGCAGCTTAGCAGCACGGACAACGAACACCGGGGAG. Translated: CASSLAARTTNTGE. The entire CDR3 sequence reads CASSLAARTTNTGELFF.

This clone was observed a handful of times. The DNA ends 3 residues before the CDR3 does, and the rest of the CDR3 is filled in from the germline J gene. The gene calls are TRBV6-2 or TRBV6-3 and TRBJ2-7, with 7 bases fitting TRBD1. V lost 5 bases, J lost 3 bases, and 16 bases stayed unmatched. This CDR3 comprises 17 residues. Germline CDR1 reads MNHEY; CDR2 reads SVGEGT. The CDR3 DNA, read in part, is TGTGCCAGCAGTAGCACGACCCTTGACAGGGAGATCTACGAG. Amino acid sequence: CASSSTTLDREIYE. The complete CDR3 sequence is CASSSTTLDREIYEQYF.

Sample share makes this clone medium-sized. The CDR3 bases that were read are TGTGCCATCAGGACAGAAAACACTGAA. It codes for CAIRTENTE. The full CDR3 protein is CAIRTENTEAFF. This chain links TRBV10-3 with TRBJ1-1; TRBD1 is a possible D gene (5 bases). The read terminates 3 residues before the CDR3 end, so the remaining end is supplied by the germline J gene. Trimming removed 6 bases at V and 2 bases at J, with 7 bases between. Germline CDR1 and CDR2: ENHRY and SYGVKD. This CDR3 has 12 residues.

This clone was found many times. The CDR3 end is not reached by the read, which stops 3 residues before it; the germline J gene fills it in. The rearrangement links TRBV5-1 to TRBJ2-7; 9 bases are shared with TRBD1. The length of the CDR3 is 13 residues. Germline CDR1 SGHRS, CDR2 YFSETQ. V lost 4 bases to trimming and J lost 5 bases; unmatched junction nucleotides: 4. This CDR3 is CASSTDRGDEQYF. The CDR3 DNA, read in part, is TGCGCCAGCAGCACGGACAGGGGCGACGAG.

This clone was detected a few times. The read ends 3 residues shy of where the CDR3 ends; the end is completed using the germline J gene. The gene calls are TRBV2 and TRBJ1-5, with TRBD1 matching 9 bases. The germline CDR1 and CDR2 sequences are SNHLY and FYNNEI. The CDR3 is made up of 15 amino acids. Trimming at V came to 8 bases and at J to 8 bases, leaving 13 bases not matched to a gene. Incomplete CDR3 DNA: TGTGCCAGCCGACCCGGGACAGGGTTTATAGAGCCC. Translating it yields CASRPGTGFIEP. The complete CDR3 protein is CASRPGTGFIEPQHF.

This clone was found a few times. The read comes to an end 3 residues before the CDR3 does, leaving the germline J gene to fill in the end. The V and J genes are TRBV19 and TRBJ1-1, with 10 bases lining up with TRBD1. CDR3 size: 15 residues. The J segment lost 4 bases and the V segment lost 3 bases, leaving 5 bases of the junction unmatched. Germline lookup yields CDR1 LNHDA and CDR2 SQIVND (reference sequence). The CDR3 loop is CASSMGQGSFTEAFF. The sequenced CDR3 bases are TGTGCCAGTAGTATGGGACAGGGGAGTTTCACTGAA.

This clone was counted ten times or more. The read ends 3 residues early relative to the CDR3; the germline J gene fills the gap. The gene calls are TRBV19 and TRBJ1-5; D possibly corresponds to TRBD1 (6 bases). The germline V gene has CDR1 LNHDA and CDR2 SQIVND (reference sequence). The CDR3 sequence is 16 residues long. V lost 5 bases and J lost 0, with 14 bases in between. Here the CDR3 reads CASSATGHLSNQPQHF. Incomplete CDR3 DNA: TGTGCCAGTAGTGCAACGGGACACCTTAGCAATCAGCCC.

This clone was observed many times. The read is 3 residues too short to cover the CDR3 end, so that end is filled in from the germline J gene. The rearrangement joins TRBV5-1 to TRBJ2-7, with 13 nucleotides matching TRBD2. The trim removed 0 bases at V and 1 base at J, leaving 10 bases unmatched. The CDR3 covers 19 residues. Germline V CDR1 and CDR2: SGHRS, YFSETQ. Incomplete CDR3 DNA: TGCGCCAGCAGCTTGGTGTGGGGGACTAGCGGGACCAAATCCTACGAG. Protein: CASSLVWGTSGTKSYE. The full CDR3 reads CASSLVWGTSGTKSYEQYF.

This clone has a handful of counts. The read gets to within 3 residues of the CDR3 end, and the germline J gene fills in the rest. This chain uses TRBV7-9 with TRBJ1-2; the D gene is possibly TRBD1 (5 bases). The CDR3 extends over 15 amino acids. V dropped 3 bases and J dropped 5 bases, with 16 bases sitting between them. CDR1 SEHNR and CDR2 FQNEAQ come from the germline V gene (reference sequence). The CDR3 DNA, read in part, is TGTGCCAGCAGCTTGATGAAGGGGTCTTTGTATGGC. Translating gives CASSLMKGSLYG. The whole CDR3 region reads CASSLMKGSLYGYTF.

Concerning this clone itself: The missing CDR3 end, 3 residues past where the read stops, is filled in from the germline J gene. The genes are TRBV6-1 and TRBJ1-5; 9 bases match TRBD1. Per germline, CDR1 MNHNS and CDR2 SASEGT. The CDR3 consists of 15 residues. V shed 4 bases and J 1 base; nucleotides not matched to a gene: 2. The CDR3 spells CASSAGTGSNQPQHF. CDR3 DNA, as far as it was read: TGTGCCAGCAGTGCCGGGACAGGGAGCAATCAGCCC.

This clone is labeled as medium-sized (0.01 to 0.1%). The sequence runs out 3 residues before the end of the CDR3; the remainder is reconstructed from the germline J gene. The gene calls are TRBV2 and TRBJ1-5, with D tentatively TRBD1 (5 bases). V shed 4 bases and J shed 1 base, with 20 bases lying between them. This CDR3 is 18 amino acids long. Germline lookup yields CDR1 SNHLY and CDR2 FYNNEI. CDR3 sequence: CASSAGVGIRDSNQPQHF. CDR3 DNA (partial): TGTGCCAGCAGTGCGGGGGTGGGGATAAGGGACAGCAATCAGCCC.

This clone was counted between two and nine times. The observed sequence ends 3 residues before the CDR3 terminus, with the missing tail filled in from the germline J gene. V usage is TRBV7-9 and J usage is TRBJ2-5, with D possibly TRBD1 on 6 matching bases. The CDR3 sequence is 14 residues long. In germline, CDR1 is SEHNR, CDR2 FQNEAQ (reference sequence). The CDR3 is CASSLAQGGATQYF. The sequenced part of the CDR3 DNA is TGTGCCAGCAGCTTAGCACAGGGTGGGGCCACC.

As regards this clone: The CDR3 end falls 3 residues outside the read, so it is completed with the germline J gene. The chain recombines TRBV30 with TRBJ1-2, with D unclear. The CDR3 spans 13 residues. Germline-derived CDR1 and CDR2 are GTSNPN and SVGIG (reference sequence). V was cut by 3 bases and J by 2 bases, with 10 bases left in between. This CDR3 is CAWRWASNYGYTF. CDR3 DNA, as far as it was read: TGTGCCTGGAGATGGGCCAGCAACTATGGC. Using reference TRBV30 and TRBJ1-2 for the parts outside the CDR3, the full variable domain is SQTIHQWPATLVQPVGSPLSLECTVEGTSNPNLYWYRQAAGRGLQLLFYSVGIGQISSEVPQNLSASRPQDRQFILSSKKLLLSDSGFYLCAWRWASNYGYTFGSGTRLTVV.

A few counts support this clone. The read terminates 3 residues ahead of where the CDR3 ends, so the germline J gene completes it. V is TRBV6-2 or TRBV6-3 and J is TRBJ1-2, with a weak D call TRBD1 (6 bases). CDR1 MNHEY and CDR2 SVGEGT come from the germline V gene. V was clipped by 6 bases and J by 4 bases, with 12 bases between them. This CDR3 region has 13 residues. Partial CDR3 DNA: TGTGCCAGCAGCCCTACAGGGTCCTATGGC. Translating gives CASSPTGSYG. The complete CDR3 sequence is CASSPTGSYGYTF.

Points on this clone: The read ends 3 residues early relative to the CDR3; the germline J gene fills the gap. The J gene is TRBJ2-1, the V gene TRBV7-3; 10 nucleotides match TRBD2. The junction had 8 bases not matched to a gene; V was cut back by 7 bases and J by 5 bases. The CDR3 is 15 amino acids. CDR1 is SGHTA and CDR2 is FQGTGA in the germline V gene. The CDR3 loop reads CASKSGLADDNEQFF. The CDR3 bases that were read are TGTGCCAGCAAATCTGGACTAGCGGATGACAATGAG.

This clone showed up just a few times. Read data end 3 residues before the CDR3 end; the end is taken from the germline J gene. The rearrangement links TRBV7-2 to TRBJ2-7; tentatively, D is TRBD1 (5 bases). Germline V gene sequence: CDR1 SGHTA, CDR2 FQGNSA. With 2 bases removed from V and 4 bases from J, the gap between germline ends came to 12 bases. The CDR3 is made up of 14 amino acids. The CDR3 loop reads CASSLRGFVYEQYF. CDR3 DNA (partial): TGTGCCAGCAGCTTAAGGGGTTTCGTTTACGAG. The full variable domain, rest sourced from reference TRBV7-2 and TRBJ2-7, is GAGVSQSPSNKVTEKGKDVELRCDPISGHTALYWYRQSLGQGLEFLIYFQGNSAPDKSGLPSDRFSAERTGGSVSTLTIQRTQQEDSAVYLCASSLRGFVYEQYFGPGTRLTVT.

This clone was counted between two and nine times. The CDR3 end falls 3 residues outside the read, so it is completed with the germline J gene. This chain links TRBV20-1 with TRBJ1-2, with 7 bases that match TRBD1. Germline assignment: CDR1 DFQATT and CDR2 SNEGSKA (reference sequence). The CDR3 length is 14 residues. Trimming at V came to 0 bases and at J to 7 bases, leaving 8 bases not matched to a gene. CDR3 DNA, as far as it was read: TGCAGTGCTAGAGATCGACAGTCAGGGGGTGGC. It codes for CSARDRQSGGG. In full, the CDR3 reads CSARDRQSGGGYTF.

A note on this clone: The sequenced fragment ends 3 residues before the CDR3 boundary, so the rest is inferred from the germline J gene. The chain couples TRBV19 to TRBJ2-5, with 9 bases fitting TRBD2. There are 14 residues in the CDR3. Germline V lookup: CDR1 LNHDA, CDR2 SQIVND (reference sequence). The V and J ends lost 4 bases and 5 bases, in that order; junction bases with no gene match: 5. The CDR3 is CASSNSGGEETQYF. CDR3 DNA (partial): TGTGCCAGTAGTAATAGCGGGGGCGAGGAGACC.